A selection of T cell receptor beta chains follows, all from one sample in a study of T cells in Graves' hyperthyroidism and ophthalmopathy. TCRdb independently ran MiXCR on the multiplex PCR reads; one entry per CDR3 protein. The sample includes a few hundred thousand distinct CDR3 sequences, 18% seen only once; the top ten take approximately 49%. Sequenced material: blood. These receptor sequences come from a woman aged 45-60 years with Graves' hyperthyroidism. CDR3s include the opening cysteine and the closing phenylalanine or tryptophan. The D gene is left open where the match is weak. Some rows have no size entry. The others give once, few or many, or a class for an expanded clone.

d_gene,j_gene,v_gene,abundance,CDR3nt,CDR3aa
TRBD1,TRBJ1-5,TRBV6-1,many,TGTGCCAGCAGTGAAGGAGTGGGGACAGATAGCAATCAGCCCCAGCATTTT,CASSEGVGTDSNQPQHF
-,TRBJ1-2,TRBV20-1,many,TGCAGTGCTAGAGATCTGGGGGACGGCTACACCTTC,CSARDLGDGYTF
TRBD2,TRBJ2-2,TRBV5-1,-,TGCGCCAGCAGCTCGGGAGGGGCCGGGGAGCTGTTTTTT,CASSSGGAGELFF
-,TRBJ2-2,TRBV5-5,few,TGTGCCAGCAGCCGACAGGAGGGGAACACCGGGGAGCTGTTTTTT,CASSRQEGNTGELFF
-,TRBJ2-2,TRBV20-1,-,TGCAGTGCTAGGACCCAGGGGAACACCGGGGAGCTGTTTTTT,CSARTQGNTGELFF
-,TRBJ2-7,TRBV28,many,TGTGCCAGCAGTGCCGGGGGGCAGGACGAGCAGTACTTC,CASSAGGQDEQYF
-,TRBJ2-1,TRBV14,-,TGTGCCAGCAGCCAAGCGGGGGTTGGCAATGAGCAGTTCTTC,CASSQAGVGNEQFF
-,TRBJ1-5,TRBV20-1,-,TGCAGTGTCAGCGGGCCAGTGAGCCACCAGCCCCAGCATTTT,CSVSGPVSHQPQHF
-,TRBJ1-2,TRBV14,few,TGTGCCAGCAGCCAAGACCTACGGGGCGCGAAGGGCTACACCTTC,CASSQDLRGAKGYTF
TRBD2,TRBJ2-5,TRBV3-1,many,TGTGCCAGCAGCCAATCGGGACTAGCGGTCCTGAAGACCCAGTACTTC,CASSQSGLAVLKTQYF
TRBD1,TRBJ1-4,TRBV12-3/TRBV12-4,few,TGTGCCAGCAGAACCGGGACAGGCTGGCTAACGGAAAAACTGTTTTTT,CASRTGTGWLTEKLFF
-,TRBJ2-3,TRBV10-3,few,TGTGCCATCAGTGCCCGGGACTCCGGAGTAGATACGCAGTATTTT,CAISARDSGVDTQYF
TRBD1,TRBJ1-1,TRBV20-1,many,TGCAGTGCTCCCCGGGGACAGGTGGCCACTGAAGCTTTCTTT,CSAPRGQVATEAFF
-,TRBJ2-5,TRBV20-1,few,TGCAGTGCTACTACCGGACGGGGCGCCCGGTCAGAGACCCAGTACTTC,CSATTGRGARSETQYF
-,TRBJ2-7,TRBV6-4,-,TGTGCCAGCGGCAGGGTAAGCTCCTACGAGCAGTACTTC,CASGRVSSYEQYF
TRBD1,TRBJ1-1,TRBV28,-,TGTGCCAGCAGCCCGGGGACAGGGGGCGATTCTGAAGCTTTCTTT,CASSPGTGGDSEAFF
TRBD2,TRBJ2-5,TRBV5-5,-,TGTGCCAGCAGCTTGTCAGTAGGACTAGCGGTGGAGACCCAGTACTTC,CASSLSVGLAVETQYF
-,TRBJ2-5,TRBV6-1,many,TGTGCCAGTCAACAGGGATACTTTCAAGAGACCCAGTACTTC,CASQQGYFQETQYF
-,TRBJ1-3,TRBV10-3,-,TGTGCCATCAGTGATGGGGTTACCTCTGGAAACACCATATATTTT,CAISDGVTSGNTIYF
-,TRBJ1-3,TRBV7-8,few,TGTGCCAGCAGCCTAATGGACCCACGAAATGGAAACACCATATATTTT,CASSLMDPRNGNTIYF
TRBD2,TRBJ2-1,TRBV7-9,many,TGTGCCAGCAGCTACCGCGGTGGGACTACCTACAATGAGCAGTTCTTC,CASSYRGGTTYNEQFF
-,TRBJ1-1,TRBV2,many,TGTGCCAGCAGTGATTGGGGGACTGAAGCTTTCTTT,CASSDWGTEAFF
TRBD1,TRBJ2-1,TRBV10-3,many,TGTGCCATCAGTGAGTCACAGGGGGCGCGTGAGCAGTTCTTC,CAISESQGAREQFF
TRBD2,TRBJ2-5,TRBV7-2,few,TGTGCCAGCAGCCGCGTCCCCCCTCCAGCGGGGGTGATCCAAGAGACCCAGTACTTC,CASSRVPPPAGVIQETQYF
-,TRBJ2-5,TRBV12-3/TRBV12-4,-,TGTGCCAGCAGTAGGGAAAAGGGACAAGAGACCCAGTACTTC,CASSREKGQETQYF
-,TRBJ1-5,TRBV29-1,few,TGCAGCGTGGGAGGGGTAGGCAATCAGCCCCAGCATTTT,CSVGGVGNQPQHF
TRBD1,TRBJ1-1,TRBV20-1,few,TGCAGTGCTCTCCCGGGACAGAGCACTGAAGCTTTCTTT,CSALPGQSTEAFF
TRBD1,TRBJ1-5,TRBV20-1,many,TGCAGTGCTAGAGAGGGGGGGACAGTAGGGGGTCAGCCCCAGCATTTT,CSAREGGTVGGQPQHF
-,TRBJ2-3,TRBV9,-,TGTGCCAGCAGCGTAGCTCACAGTGAAGGGGATACGCAGTATTTT,CASSVAHSEGDTQYF
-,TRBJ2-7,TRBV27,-,TGTGCCAGCAGTTTTGCGGTTAGCTACGAGCAGTACTTC,CASSFAVSYEQYF
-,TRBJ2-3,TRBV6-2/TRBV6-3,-,TGTGCCAGCGCATATGGTTTGGAGAGCACAGATACGCAGTATTTT,CASAYGLESTDTQYF
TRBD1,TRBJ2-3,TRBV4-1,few,TGCGCCAGCAGCCCACAGGGGGCGCAGGGAGATACGCAGTATTTT,CASSPQGAQGDTQYF
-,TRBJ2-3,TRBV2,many,TGTGCCAGCAGGGGCAGCCCGAGCACAGATACGCAGTATTTT,CASRGSPSTDTQYF
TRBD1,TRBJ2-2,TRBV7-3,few,TGTGCCAGCAGCTTTGACAGGGACACCGGGGAGCTGTTTTTT,CASSFDRDTGELFF
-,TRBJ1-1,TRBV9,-,-,CASSVVGQGSGFF
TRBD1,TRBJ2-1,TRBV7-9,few,TGTGCCAGCAGCTTCCAGGGGGAGAATGAGCAGTTCTTC,CASSFQGENEQFF
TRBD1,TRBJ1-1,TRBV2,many,TGTGCCGGCTACAGGGGTATGAACACTGAAGCTTTCTTT,CAGYRGMNTEAFF
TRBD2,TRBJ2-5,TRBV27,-,TGTGCCAGCAGCCCCAGAACGGGACTAGCGTTGGAGACCCAGTACTTC,CASSPRTGLALETQYF